This T cell receptor beta chain was obtained from a study of cytomegalovirus exposure and HLA in healthy donors. There are a few counts of this clone. What it recognizes is unknown. Study-wide points: Immune exposure information available was restricted to CMV serostatus. Later examination showed HLA-associated TCR beta chains had greater clonal expansion than equally common others.

The CDR3 has 15 amino acids. V trimming: 5 bases; J trimming: 3 bases; junction bases outside the gene matches: 8. CDR1 SGHRS and CDR2 YFSETQ come from the germline V gene. The PCR had 60 Vbeta and 13 Jbeta primers. Sequencing used immunoSEQ multiplex PCR; TCRdb keeps in-frame clones, though not all of them. The sample has about 150,000 clones; over 60% are singletons. Those who donated were healthy bone marrow donors. The specimen was PBMCs. J is TRBJ1-2 and V is TRBV5-1; 9 bases line up with TRBD1. The source of this sequence is a woman aged 25 to 39 in good health and CMV-seropositive. The CDR3 nucleotides read TGCGCCAGCAGTCAAGGACAGGGGAGGCACTATGGCTACACCTTC. This encodes CASSQGQGRHYGYTF.